The sequence of this T cell receptor beta chain was determined in a study of blood T cell repertoires in COVID-19. The wider study: Spain, Italy and the United States supplied samples that represented acute and convalescent COVID-19. Sources were T cells, B-cell-depleted T cells, or PBMCs; the material itself was cDNA or gDNA.

A word on this clone: At the DNA level, this CDR3 is encoded by other sequences in the same sample as well.

Original methodology: Amplifying reference gene primers gave estimates of nucleated cell counts. Data came from immunoSEQ multiplex PCR; TCRdb stores just in-frame clones and leaves some out. V and J calls and clone size are copied from that table; D and trimming were computed from the DNA. The data hold over 130,000 clones, with 65% to 90% observed a single time. V shed 3 bases and J 6 bases; nucleotides not matched to a gene: 4. Germline V gene data show CDR1 as SGHRS and CDR2 as YFSETQ. This CDR3 contains 15 residues. This receptor was identified in an older man with acute or convalescent COVID-19. What was sequenced was peripheral blood. The rearrangement links TRBV5-1 to TRBJ2-2; 11 bases align to TRBD2. The CDR3 loop reads CASSSTSGSPGELFF. CDR3 coding DNA: TGCGCCAGCAGCTCAACTAGCGGGAGCCCCGGGGAGCTGTTTTTT.